Detailed here is one TCR beta chain. The Seattle site enrolled patients during active infection and followed them longitudinally. The CDR3 sequence is 13 residues long. The V end lost 4 bases, the J end lost 4 bases, and 10 bases lay between the germline ends. Per germline, CDR1 SGHVS and CDR2 FNYEAQ. The source of the sample is a study of blood T cell repertoires in COVID-19. Study summary: There were acute and convalescent COVID-19 samples, and they came from the United States, Italy and Spain. In each case, the material was cDNA or gDNA derived from T cells, B-cell-depleted T cells, or PBMCs.

How the authors handled the data: Reference gene primer amplification gave estimated nucleated cell counts. Clones were sequenced by immunoSEQ multiplex PCR, and TCRdb holds only the in-frame ones, with some missing. V, J and clone size derive from that table, while D and trimming were established from the DNA sequence. The sample lists roughly 380,000 clones, approximately 89% occurring once. The gene calls are TRBV7-6 and TRBJ1-1; D remains ambiguous. This clonotype was sampled from a woman aged 40 to 50 with COVID-19, enrolled during active disease. The sample consisted of peripheral blood. CDR3 nucleotides: TGTGCCAGCAGCTATACAGAGACCACTGAAGCTTTCTTT. It translates to CASSYTETTEAFF.